The 29 T cell receptor beta chains below all came from one sample that was sequenced in a study of early T cells in non-severe SARS-CoV-2 infection. TCRdb itself ran the 5' RACE reads through MiXCR, one entry per CDR3 protein. The sample consists of tens of thousands of distinct CDR3 sequences, around 15% of them appearing once. Sequencing input: whole blood. These receptors came from an adult who was a healthcare worker with PCR-confirmed SARS-CoV-2 infection or an uninfected control (not recorded which).

V and J are TRBV11-2 and TRBJ2-2; D is possibly TRBD2 (6 bases). This CDR3 region has 14 residues. The ends were cut back, 0 bases at V and 6 bases at J, with 8 bases in the middle. Germline V gene lookup returns CDR1 SGHAT and CDR2 FQNNGV. CDR3 protein: CASSLDGEAGELFF. In DNA, the CDR3 is TGTGCCAGCAGCTTAGATGGGGAGGCCGGGGAGCTGTTTTTT.

This clonotype turned up a few times. V usage is TRBV9 and J usage is TRBJ1-2; D may be TRBD1 (5 bases). The CDR3 contains 16 residues. CDR1 and CDR2 from the germline V gene are SGDLS and YYNGEE. V lost 3 bases to trimming and J lost 10 bases, with 25 bases between them. CDR3 DNA sequence: TGTGCCAGCAGCGGGCAGCCTGTTTCACCGGGACGGATCTACACCTTC. Residues: CASSGQPVSPGRIYTF.

In this sample, this clonotype turned up many times. The CDR3 region has the DNA TGTGCTACGGGGGGAAACACCATATATTTT. Amino acids: CATGGNTIYF. The rearrangement links TRBV30 to TRBJ1-3; no firm D call. This CDR3 has 10 residues. Germline CDR1 is GTSNPN and CDR2 is SVGIG (reference sequence). Using reference TRBV30 and TRBJ1-3 for the parts outside the CDR3, the full variable domain is SQTIHQWPATLVQPVGSPLSLECTVEGTSNPNLYWYRQAAGRGLQLLFYSVGIGQISSEVPQNLSASRPQDRQFILSSKKLLLSDSGFYLCATGGNTIYFGEGSWLTVV.

The table lists this clonotype with many counts. The rearrangement uses TRBV4-1 and TRBJ2-1; 9 nucleotides match TRBD2. After removal of 4 bases from V and 0 bases from J, the junction contained 7 bases not matched to a gene. Germline-derived CDR1 and CDR2 are MGHRA and YSYEKL. There are 17 residues in the CDR3. CDR3 in amino acids: CASSLGLAGSSYNEQFF. The CDR3 nucleotides read TGCGCCAGCAGCCTAGGGCTAGCGGGAAGCTCCTACAATGAGCAGTTCTTC.

This chain uses TRBV5-1 with TRBJ1-1, with unresolved D. The CDR3 is 13 residues long. V was cut by 1 base and J by 6 bases, with 10 bases left in between. Per the germline V gene, CDR1 is SGHRS and CDR2 is YFSETQ. In DNA, the CDR3 is TGCGCCAGCAGCTTGTTGGCGGGTCCTGAAGCTTTCTTT. This gives the protein CASSLLAGPEAFF.

This clonotype was found a few times. The rearrangement uses TRBV11-3 and TRBJ2-1, with 9 bases identical to TRBD1. The CDR3 runs to 13 residues. From germline, CDR1 is SGHNT and CDR2 YENEEA. Trimming removed 5 bases from V and 10 bases from J; junction bases left unmatched: 6. The CDR3 nucleotides read TGTGCCAGCAGCCCTCCGGGACAGGGAGAGCAGTTCTTC. It is translated as CASSPPGQGEQFF.

The chain carries TRBV29-1 and TRBJ2-7, with 12 bases lining up with TRBD1. Trimming took 6 bases from V and 5 from J; bases not matched to a gene: 8. The CDR3 spans 14 residues. In germline, CDR1 is SQVTM, CDR2 ANQGSEA. CDR3 protein: CSVGPGQGADEQYF. CDR3 DNA sequence: TGCAGCGTAGGACCGGGACAGGGGGCCGACGAGCAGTACTTC.

The V and J genes are TRBV29-1 and TRBJ1-2, with unresolved D. Trimming cost V 5 bases and J 8 bases, with 12 bases left between them. The CDR3 runs to 11 residues. Germline V gene sequence: CDR1 SQVTM, CDR2 ANQGSEA. The CDR3 sequence: CSVRTGGGYTF. Here the CDR3 DNA reads TGCAGCGTTCGTACGGGCGGCGGCTACACCTTC.

The chain uses TRBV5-1 and TRBJ1-1; D gene unclear. The length of the CDR3 is 13 residues. Trimming cost V 4 bases and J 0 bases, with 7 bases left between them. Germline V gives CDR1 SGHRS, CDR2 YFSETQ. CDR3: CASSRRVNTEAFF. Written as DNA, the CDR3 is TGCGCCAGCAGCCGGAGGGTGAACACTGAAGCTTTCTTT.

This CDR3 reads CASSFSQAGELFF. The CDR3 bases are TGTGCCAGCAGCTTTTCACAGGCCGGGGAGCTGTTTTTT. The gene calls are TRBV7-9 and TRBJ2-2, with D maybe TRBD1 (5 bases). The CDR3 length is 13 residues. The V and J ends lost 3 bases and 6 bases respectively, with 8 bases between them. Germline lookup yields CDR1 SEHNR and CDR2 FQNEAQ (reference sequence).

This clonotype has only a few counts. The chain recombines TRBV7-2 with TRBJ1-1; no clear D gene. The CDR3 is 13 amino acids. Trimming took 5 bases from V and 4 from J, leaving 11 bases between them. Per the germline V gene, CDR1 is SGHTA and CDR2 is FQGNSA. The CDR3 protein is CASSDYRATEAFF. Here the CDR3 DNA reads TGTGCCAGCAGCGATTACCGGGCCACTGAAGCTTTCTTT. Filled out from reference TRBV7-2 and TRBJ1-1, the complete variable domain reads GAGVSQSPSNKVTEKGKDVELRCDPISGHTALYWYRQSLGQGLEFLIYFQGNSAPDKSGLPSDRFSAERTGGSVSTLTIQRTQQEDSAVYLCASSDYRATEAFFGQGTRLTVV.

In its sample, this clonotype was seen a few times. The chain is built from TRBV7-9 and TRBJ1-2; D is perhaps TRBD1 (5 bases). Germline CDR1 SEHNR, CDR2 FQNEAQ (reference sequence). V lost 0 bases and J 6 bases, leaving 14 bases between the germline ends. The CDR3 is 15 amino acids. This chain's CDR3 is CASSLAGRRVDGYTF. The CDR3 DNA sequence: TGTGCCAGCAGCTTAGCGGGACGTAGGGTGGATGGCTACACCTTC.

This clonotype was seen ten or more times. The V and J genes are TRBV19 and TRBJ2-2; D is possibly TRBD2 (5 bases). The CDR3 consists of 15 residues. The V gene lost 9 bases and the J gene lost 2 bases, with 16 bases spanning the gap. CDR1 and CDR2 (germline): LNHDA, SQIVND (reference sequence). The CDR3 loop reads CASATRGPNTGELFF. The DNA of the CDR3 is TGTGCCAGCGCCACCAGAGGGCCAAACACCGGGGAGCTGTTTTTT. Drawing the rest from reference TRBV19 and TRBJ2-2, the complete variable domain is DGGITQSPKYLFRKEGQNVTLSCEQNLNHDAMYWYRQDPGQGLRLIYYSQIVNDFQKGDIAEGYSVSREKKESFPLTVTSAQKNPTAFYLCASATRGPNTGELFFGEGSRLTVL.

This clonotype was seen only a few times. This chain joins TRBV7-2 and TRBJ2-3, with 12 bases fitting TRBD2. The CDR3 runs to 16 residues. From germline, CDR1 is SGHTA and CDR2 FQGNSA. J lost 3 bases, V lost 1 base, and 2 bases had no gene match. The CDR3 reads CASSLVGTSGTDTQYF. CDR3 DNA: TGTGCCAGCAGCTTAGTAGGGACTAGCGGGACAGATACGCAGTATTTT.

The CDR3, as DNA: TGCGCCAGCAGTGAGGGACTCCCCCTCTACGAGCAGTACTTC. This codes for CASSEGLPLYEQYF. This sequence joins TRBV10-2 and TRBJ2-7; tentatively, D is TRBD2 (5 bases). This CDR3 has 14 amino acids. Between the trimmed V and J ends, which lost 2 bases and 3 bases, there was a span of 11 bases. The germline V gene encodes CDR1 WSHSY and CDR2 SAAADI.

This clonotype was observed many times. This rearrangement joins TRBV7-3 to TRBJ1-6; D ambiguous. Germline-derived CDR1 and CDR2 are SGHTA and FQGTGA. V shed 0 bases and J shed 11 bases, with 8 bases lying between them. The length of the CDR3 is 13 residues. The CDR3 loop is CASSLTQSAPLHF. CDR3 in DNA: TGTGCCAGCAGCTTAACCCAGTCAGCACCCCTCCACTTT. The entire variable domain, with the rest obtained from reference TRBV7-3 and TRBJ1-6, is as follows: GAGVSQTPSNKVTEKGKYVELRCDPISGHTALYWYRQSLGQGPEFLIYFQGTGAADDSGLPNDRFFAVRPEGSVSTLKIQRTERGDSAVYLCASSLTQSAPLHFGNGTRLTVT.

J is TRBJ1-2 and V is TRBV29-1; D gene uncertain. The germline gives CDR1 SQVTM, CDR2 ANQGSEA. Trimming removed 2 bases at V and 3 bases at J, with 13 bases between. The CDR3 length is 14 residues. The CDR3 DNA reads as TGCAGCGTTGAAAACCCAAGCATCCACTATGGCTACACCTTC. Residues: CSVENPSIHYGYTF. The variable domain in full, completed from reference TRBV29-1 and TRBJ1-2, reads SAVISQKPSRDICQRGTSLTIQCQVDSQVTMMFWYRQQPGQSLTLIATANQGSEATYESGFVIDKFPISRPNLTFSTLTVSNMSPEDSSIYLCSVENPSIHYGYTFGSGTRLTVV.

The chain uses TRBV9 and TRBJ2-2; 8 bases agree with TRBD1. This CDR3 region has 16 residues. CDR1 and CDR2 from the germline V gene are SGDLS and YYNGEE. The V gene end was trimmed by 4 bases and the J gene end by 6 bases; junction bases not matched to a gene: 11. DNA for the CDR3: TGTGCCAGCAGCAACCGCAGGGGGCTCGGGTCCGGGGAGCTGTTTTTT. Translated: CASSNRRGLGSGELFF.

The genes are TRBV11-2 and TRBJ2-7, with 10 positions matching TRBD2. The trim removed 2 bases at V and 5 bases at J, leaving 9 bases unmatched. Germline loops: CDR1 SGHAT, CDR2 FQNNGV. This CDR3 spans 16 amino acids. CDR3: CASSLTETSGYHEQYF. DNA for the CDR3: TGTGCCAGCAGCTTAACCGAGACTAGCGGGTACCACGAGCAGTACTTC.

This clonotype was recorded a few times. This chain joins TRBV29-1 and TRBJ2-1; D gene ambiguous. Germline lookup yields CDR1 SQVTM and CDR2 ANQGSEA. This CDR3 has 12 residues. Trimming cost V 3 bases and J 5 bases, with 8 bases left between them. The CDR3 sequence is CSVDRPNNEQFF. CDR3 nucleotides: TGCAGCGTTGACAGGCCCAACAATGAGCAGTTCTTC.

This clonotype was recorded a few times. V and J are TRBV7-2 and TRBJ2-5, with 7 bases identical to TRBD1. This CDR3 comprises 14 residues. Germline V lookup: CDR1 SGHTA, CDR2 FQGNSA. The trim removed 3 bases at V and 5 bases at J, leaving 6 bases unmatched. CDR3 coding DNA: TGTGCCAGCAGCTTCAGAGGGGGCGGTGAGACCCAGTACTTC. Its translation: CASSFRGGGETQYF.

This clonotype was detected many times. The V gene is TRBV2, the J gene TRBJ1-5, with TRBD1 identical over 7 bases. The CDR3 is 15 residues long. J lost 2 bases, V lost 6 bases, and 7 bases had no gene match. Per germline, CDR1 SNHLY and CDR2 FYNNEI. CDR3 sequence reads: CASRPGTARNQPQHF. The CDR3 DNA reads TGTGCCAGCAGGCCCGGGACAGCTCGCAATCAGCCCCAGCATTTT.

The gene calls are TRBV5-1 and TRBJ1-2; 8 nucleotides match TRBD1. This CDR3 comprises 14 residues. Germline values: CDR1 SGHRS, CDR2 YFSETQ. J lost 6 bases, V lost 3 bases, and 7 bases had no gene match. CDR3 loop: CASSSGDRGHGYTF. The CDR3 DNA reads as TGCGCCAGCAGCTCAGGAGACAGGGGCCATGGCTACACCTTC.

This clonotype was counted at least ten times. The chain uses TRBV5-1 and TRBJ2-7; 11 nucleotides align to TRBD2. The CDR3 loop spans 14 amino acids. Germline loops: CDR1 SGHRS, CDR2 YFSETQ. The V and J ends lost 1 base and 4 bases, in that order; junction bases with no gene match: 1. Written as DNA, the CDR3 is TGCGCCAGCAGCTTGACTAGCGGGAGTTACGAGCAGTACTTC. This translates into CASSLTSGSYEQYF.

The J gene is TRBJ1-4, the V gene TRBV7-6; D is undetermined. Trimming left V 4 bases short and J 10 bases short, with 13 bases between. Germline V CDR1 and CDR2: SGHVS, FNYEAQ. CDR3 length: 13 amino acids. The CDR3 here is CASSSTETGKLFF. For the CDR3, the DNA is TGTGCCAGCAGCTCCACCGAGACGGGAAAACTGTTTTTT.

The V and J genes are TRBV24-1 and TRBJ2-7, with 8 nucleotides matching TRBD1. The V gene end was trimmed by 3 bases and the J gene end by 3 bases; junction bases not matched to a gene: 3. Germline CDR1 reads KGHDR; CDR2 reads SFDVKD. The CDR3 runs 14 residues. Here the CDR3 reads CATSDPGTGYEQYF. As DNA, the CDR3 is TGTGCCACCAGTGATCCCGGGACAGGCTACGAGCAGTACTTC.

The rearrangement uses TRBV29-1 and TRBJ2-5; 8 nucleotides line up with TRBD2. Trimming removed 6 bases from V and 2 bases from J; junction bases left unmatched: 8. This CDR3 region has 14 residues. Germline V gene lookup returns CDR1 SQVTM and CDR2 ANQGSEA. CDR3 sequence (DNA): TGCAGCGTCGGCTTTCCGGGAGGGCAAGAGACCCAGTACTTC. Its protein is CSVGFPGGQETQYF.

This clonotype was counted at least ten times. V is TRBV5-1 and J is TRBJ1-2; the D gene is possibly TRBD1 (5 bases). V lost 8 bases and J 2 bases, leaving 13 bases between the germline ends. The CDR3 runs to 13 residues. CDR1 is SGHRS, CDR2 YFSETQ, per germline. The CDR3 is CASRTTENYGYTF. Here the CDR3 DNA reads TGCGCCAGTAGAACGACAGAGAACTATGGCTACACCTTC.

This clonotype was seen ten or more times. The V and J genes are TRBV3-1 and TRBJ2-1; 11 bases match TRBD2. Germline loops: CDR1 LGHDT, CDR2 YNNKEL (reference sequence). Losses at the gene ends were 4 bases for V and 4 bases for J; bases not matched to a gene: 3. CDR3 size: 15 residues. The DNA of the CDR3 is TGTGCCAGCAGCCCTCGGACTAGCGGGTACAATGAGCAGTTCTTC. Its translation is CASSPRTSGYNEQFF.